These 29 T cell receptor beta chains were all obtained from the same sample, sequenced in a study of blood T cell repertoires in COVID-19. Profiled with immunoSEQ multiplex PCR; TCRdb holds only in-frame clones, not every one. Of roughly 350,000 clones detected, roughly 90% appear once; the ten largest clones hold 18%. Sequencing used PBMCs or T cells enriched from blood (not recorded which). The source of these receptors is a woman aged 30 to 39 who had recovered from COVID-19.

There are a few counts of this clone. The V and J genes are TRBV27 and TRBJ1-5; D is ambiguous. The CDR3 extends over 15 amino acids. Trimming left V 5 bases short and J 1 base short, with 12 bases between. From germline, CDR1 is MNHEY and CDR2 SMNVEV (reference sequence). CDR3 bases: TGTGCCAGCAGTCCCGGAAGCGACAGCAATCAGCCCCAGCATTTT. Translating gives CASSPGSDSNQPQHF.

This chain uses TRBV23-1 with TRBJ1-5; 7 bases agree with TRBD1. TRBV23-1 is labeled an ORF, and its function is uncertain. This CDR3 has 17 residues. The junction had 16 bases not matched to a gene; V was cut back by 2 bases and J by 9 bases. CDR3 in amino acids: CASSQERQGIRLSPQHF. DNA of the CDR3: TGCGCCAGCAGTCAAGAGCGACAGGGCATCAGGTTGTCGCCCCAGCATTTT.

V and J are TRBV19 and TRBJ1-5, with 9 positions matching TRBD1. The germline CDR1 and CDR2 sequences are LNHDA and SQIVND (reference sequence). With V trimmed by 1 base and J by 9 bases, 4 bases remained unmatched. The CDR3 consists of 14 residues. The CDR3 spells CASSIGDRVGPQHF. The CDR3 coding sequence is TGTGCCAGTAGTATAGGGGACAGGGTTGGGCCCCAGCATTTT.

This clone was counted once. The chain uses TRBV11-2 and TRBJ1-2, with a weak D call TRBD1 (5 bases). The CDR3 sequence is 14 residues long. V was trimmed by 5 bases and J by 11 bases, leaving 21 bases between them. Germline CDR1 reads SGHAT; CDR2 reads FQNNGV. As DNA, the CDR3 is TGTGCCAGCAGCCCTGGGGGGGATCCTGCGGGGTACACCTTC. It translates to CASSPGGDPAGYTF.

This sequence joins TRBV9 and TRBJ2-2; D not resolved. The germline CDR1 and CDR2 sequences are SGDLS and YYNGEE. This CDR3 region has 14 residues. The V gene lost 0 bases and the J gene lost 6 bases, with 9 bases spanning the gap. This CDR3 reads CASSVEWAAGELFF. CDR3 bases: TGTGCCAGCAGCGTAGAATGGGCTGCCGGGGAGCTGTTTTTT. Combining the CDR3 with reference TRBV9 and TRBJ2-2 gives the whole variable domain DSGVTQTPKHLITATGQRVTLRCSPRSGDLSVYWYQQSLDQGLQFLIQYYNGEERAKGNILERFSAQQFPDLHSELNLSSLELGDSALYFCASSVEWAAGELFFGEGSRLTVL.

The chain uses TRBV3-1 (or the pseudogene TRBV3-2) and TRBJ2-3; 9 positions match TRBD2. Germline CDR1 is LGHDT and CDR2 is YNNKEL (reference sequence). Trimming took 3 bases from V and 0 from J; bases not matched to a gene: 7. CDR3 length: 17 amino acids. The CDR3 protein is CASSQQILAGSTDTQYF. CDR3 bases: TGTGCCAGCAGCCAGCAAATCCTAGCGGGGAGCACAGATACGCAGTATTTT.

The chain is built from TRBV24-1 and TRBJ2-5, with no clear D. The length of the CDR3 is 13 residues. Germline assignment: CDR1 KGHDR and CDR2 SFDVKD. V shed 7 bases and J shed 5 bases, with 13 bases lying between them. Here the CDR3 DNA reads TGTGCCACCAGGGCCCCAGGCTCCGAGACCCAGTACTTC. Its protein product is CATRAPGSETQYF.

This rearrangement joins TRBV28 to TRBJ2-2, with unresolved D. Trimming shortened V by 4 bases and J by 1 base, and 4 bases separated the two germline ends. Germline CDR1 is MDHEN and CDR2 is SYDVKM. The CDR3 totals 13 residues. CDR3 coding DNA: TGTGCCAGCAGTTCCAGGAACACCGGGGAGCTGTTTTTT. This codes for CASSSRNTGELFF.

This chain uses TRBV6-5 with TRBJ2-7; 10 bases are a match to TRBD2. Germline-derived CDR1 and CDR2 are MNHEY and SVGAGI. The CDR3 runs to 14 residues. V trimming: 4 bases; J trimming: 2 bases; junction bases outside the gene matches: 2. Here the CDR3 reads CASSLAGGAYEQYF. CDR3 DNA: TGTGCCAGCAGTTTAGCGGGAGGTGCCTACGAGCAGTACTTC.

The CDR3 is CASNERGRTDTQYF. The CDR3 region has the DNA TGTGCCAGTAACGAGAGGGGGCGTACAGATACGCAGTATTTT. The V gene is TRBV19, the J gene TRBJ2-3; 7 nucleotides line up with TRBD1. V trimming: 7 bases; J trimming: 3 bases; junction bases outside the gene matches: 7. Germline CDR1 and CDR2: LNHDA and SQIVND (reference sequence). This CDR3 has 14 residues.

The gene calls are TRBV10-3 and TRBJ2-7; 8 bases match TRBD2. Trimming at V came to 7 bases and at J to 0 bases, leaving 5 bases not matched to a gene. Germline V lookup: CDR1 ENHRY, CDR2 SYGVKD. This CDR3 has 14 amino acids. In DNA form, the CDR3 reads TGTGCCATCAACGAGCGGGGGAGCTCCTACGAGCAGTACTTC. Encoded protein: CAINERGSSYEQYF.

This chain uses TRBV4-2 with TRBJ1-2; D remains ambiguous. The CDR3 runs 16 residues. Germline lookup yields CDR1 LGHNA and CDR2 YNFKEQ. V was shortened by 1 base and J by 2 bases, with 14 bases between the two germline ends. The CDR3 sequence is CASSQALQALNYGYTF. CDR3 sequence (DNA): TGTGCCAGCAGCCAAGCCCTGCAGGCCCTAAACTATGGCTACACCTTC.

This rearrangement joins TRBV7-3 to TRBJ2-2, with D possibly matching TRBD2 (6 bases). Trimming pared 4 bases from V and 8 bases from J, leaving 20 bases between. Per the germline V gene, CDR1 is SGHTA and CDR2 is FQGTGA. The CDR3 is 16 residues long. CDR3 sequence: CASSYPGTRAGGELFF. CDR3 in DNA: TGTGCCAGCAGCTATCCCGGGACTCGTGCCGGTGGGGAGCTGTTTTTT.

The chain combines TRBV19 with TRBJ1-2; D is ambiguous. From germline, CDR1 is LNHDA and CDR2 SQIVND (reference sequence). The CDR3 runs 13 residues. V was pared by 3 bases and J by 0 bases, with 5 bases between. Here the CDR3 DNA reads TGTGCCAGTAGTATCTCCTCTAACTATGGCTACACCTTC. It specifies CASSISSNYGYTF.

The chain has TRBV7-2 and TRBJ2-5, with 7 bases fitting TRBD2. The ends lost 3 bases at V and 5 bases at J; junction bases unmatched: 12. The CDR3 is 16 residues long. Germline CDR1 reads SGHTA; CDR2 reads FQGNSA. CDR3 loop: CASSFRLAVPIETQYF. CDR3 coding DNA: TGTGCCAGCAGCTTCCGCCTAGCGGTCCCAATCGAGACCCAGTACTTC.

This clone was seen only a few times. The V and J genes are TRBV6-5 and TRBJ1-1, with 7 bases that match TRBD1. This CDR3 region has 14 residues. From germline, CDR1 is MNHEY and CDR2 SVGAGI. V lost 6 bases to trimming and J lost 5 bases; unmatched junction nucleotides: 9. In nucleotides, the CDR3 is TGTGCCAGCAGCCTCAGGGCAGGGGGGACTGAAGCTTTCTTT. It is translated as CASSLRAGGTEAFF.

This clone was recorded only once. V and J are TRBV7-9 and TRBJ1-3; D unclear. CDR3 size: 14 residues. CDR1 is SEHNR and CDR2 is FQNEAQ in the germline V gene (reference sequence). V was shortened by 5 bases and J by 2 bases, with 10 bases between the two germline ends. Here the CDR3 reads CASSPVGTGNTIYF. Written as DNA, the CDR3 is TGTGCCAGCAGCCCGGTGGGCACTGGAAACACCATATATTTT.

CDR3 coding DNA: TGTGCCAGCAGTTACTCCGGGACTGTGGGCTACACCTTC. It is translated as CASSYSGTVGYTF. The chain couples TRBV6-5 to TRBJ1-2, with D tentatively TRBD1 (5 bases). Per germline, CDR1 MNHEY and CDR2 SVGAGI. V dropped 0 bases and J dropped 8 bases, with 10 bases sitting between them. The CDR3 is 13 residues long.

The V gene is TRBV10-3, the J gene TRBJ2-5; 7 nucleotides align to TRBD1. The germline V gene encodes CDR1 ENHRY and CDR2 SYGVKD. The CDR3 totals 13 residues. V shed 5 bases and J 5 bases; nucleotides not matched to a gene: 5. Written as DNA, the CDR3 is TGTGCCATCAGTCGGGACAGTCAGGAGACCCAGTACTTC. As protein: CAISRDSQETQYF.

The chain uses TRBV27 and TRBJ1-4; D is undetermined. This CDR3 has 12 residues. V lost 10 bases, J lost 7 bases, and 13 bases lay in between. Germline-derived CDR1 and CDR2 are MNHEY and SMNVEV (reference sequence). The CDR3 sequence is CATRRSGEKLFF. In nucleotides, the CDR3 is TGTGCCACTCGTAGGTCGGGTGAAAAACTGTTTTTT. Based on the CDR3 plus reference TRBV27 and TRBJ1-4, the full variable domain is EAQVTQNPRYLITVTGKKLTVTCSQNMNHEYMSWYRQDPGLGLRQIYYSMNVEVTDKGDVPEGYKVSRKEKRNFPLILESPSPNQTSLYFCATRRSGEKLFFGSGTQLSVL.

The chain couples TRBV18 to TRBJ2-1; tentative D call: TRBD1 (5 bases). Trimming removed 3 bases from V and 6 bases from J, with 21 bases in between. The length of the CDR3 is 17 residues. Germline lookup yields CDR1 KGHSH and CDR2 LQKENI. The CDR3 sequence is CASSPPRTLQGPNEQFF. CDR3 DNA: TGTGCCAGCTCACCTCCTAGGACCCTTCAGGGCCCCAATGAGCAGTTCTTC.

This chain connects TRBV4-1 to TRBJ2-1, with 16 bases identical to TRBD2. Germline V lookup: CDR1 MGHRA, CDR2 YSYEKL. CDR3 length: 17 amino acids. J gave up 6 bases and V 4 bases, and 6 bases lay outside the gene matches. The CDR3 DNA reads as TGCGCCAGCAGCCTCCCCGGGACTAGCGGGAGGGCCAATGAGCAGTTCTTC. Translating it yields CASSLPGTSGRANEQFF.

This clone appeared a single time. Written as DNA, the CDR3 is TGCGCCAGCAGCCAAGATCTGGGCGGGGGGAAAATTTCACCCCTCCACTTT. Protein: CASSQDLGGGKISPLHF. V is TRBV4-1 and J is TRBJ1-6, with a tentative D call TRBD1 (5 bases). The length of the CDR3 is 17 residues. Germline V CDR1 and CDR2: MGHRA, YSYEKL. The V end was cut by 0 bases, the J end by 9 bases, with 18 bases between.

This rearrangement joins TRBV5-1 to TRBJ1-1; maybe TRBD1 (5 bases). Trimming shortened V by 0 bases and J by 0 bases, and 12 bases separated the two germline ends. This CDR3 is built from 16 residues. CDR1 and CDR2 (germline): SGHRS, YFSETQ. CDR3 protein: CASSLGNQGVNTEAFF. CDR3 bases: TGCGCCAGCAGCTTGGGTAATCAGGGTGTGAACACTGAAGCTTTCTTT.

The chain has TRBV18 and TRBJ1-3; a weak D match, TRBD1 (5 bases). From germline, CDR1 is KGHSH and CDR2 LQKENI. The CDR3 contains 15 residues. Trimming removed 0 bases at V and 2 bases at J, with 8 bases between. CDR3 sequence: CASSPPPGAGNTIYF. The CDR3 DNA sequence: TGTGCCAGCTCACCACCCCCGGGGGCTGGAAACACCATATATTTT. Full variable domain (rest looked up from reference TRBV18 and TRBJ1-3): NAGVMQNPRHLVRRRGQEARLRCSPMKGHSHVYWYRQLPEEGLKFMVYLQKENIIDESGMPKERFSAEFPKEGPSILRIQQVVRGDSAAYFCASSPPPGAGNTIYFGEGSWLTVV.

V is TRBV28 and J is TRBJ1-1; D is unresolved. V lost 6 bases and J 11 bases, leaving 25 bases between the germline ends. Germline lookup yields CDR1 MDHEN and CDR2 SYDVKM. There are 15 residues in the CDR3. This chain's CDR3 is CASSSTLREGIKAFF. CDR3 in DNA: TGTGCCAGCAGCTCGACCCTCCGAGAGGGTATCAAGGCTTTCTTT.

This clone was seen once. The CDR3 DNA is TGTGCCAGCACCCCAGGGGGCGCAGAGACCCAGTACTTC. Its translation is CASTPGGAETQYF. The J gene is TRBJ2-5, the V gene TRBV28; 8 positions agree with TRBD1. The CDR3 consists of 13 residues. Germline loops: CDR1 MDHEN, CDR2 SYDVKM. The trim removed 7 bases at V and 4 bases at J, leaving 5 bases unmatched.

This chain links TRBV7-9 with TRBJ1-1; D unresolved. The V and J ends lost 1 base and 4 bases respectively, with 13 bases between them. The germline gives CDR1 SEHNR, CDR2 FQNEAQ (reference sequence). The CDR3 has 15 residues. CDR3 amino acids: CASSLVSERSTEAFF. CDR3 coding DNA: TGTGCCAGCAGCTTAGTGAGCGAACGGAGCACTGAAGCTTTCTTT. Supplemented by reference TRBV7-9 and TRBJ1-1, the full variable domain reads DTGVSQNPRHKITKRGQNVTFRCDPISEHNRLYWYRQTLGQGPEFLTYFQNEAQLEKSRLLSDRFSAERPKGSFSTLEIQRTEQGDSAMYLCASSLVSERSTEAFFGQGTRLTVV.

The sample holds one count of this clone. J is TRBJ2-3 and V is TRBV4-1; D might be TRBD2 (5 bases). V lost 0 bases and J lost 2, with 15 bases in between. Per germline, CDR1 MGHRA and CDR2 YSYEKL. CDR3 size: 17 residues. The CDR3 nucleotides are TGCGCCAGCAGCCAAGATCCCCGTACTAGGAACACAGATACGCAGTATTTT. Protein sequence: CASSQDPRTRNTDTQYF.